This T cell receptor beta chain was retrieved from a study of Graves' ophthalmopathy and Graves' hyperthyroidism (dated by TCRdb to the late 2010s). For the wider study: Peripheral blood samples were taken at the time of initial diagnosis, before any treatment was given. The study used TCR beta repertoire signatures to distinguish Graves' ophthalmopathy from Graves' hyperthyroidism and to predict progression to ophthalmopathy. In total, 135 blood samples were TCR-sequenced: under 45 ophthalmopathy, some 75 hyperthyroidism and some 17 hyperthyroidism-to-ophthalmopathy patients. To explore V-J signatures distinguishing ophthalmopathy from hyperthyroidism, a discovery set of some 100 patients (around 42 ophthalmopathy, roughly 60 stable hyperthyroidism) was enrolled. An independent validation cohort was composed of some 19 hyperthyroidism patients and some 16 patients who later progressed from hyperthyroidism to ophthalmopathy. T-cell repertoires of thyroid tissue and blood were compared in over 5 hyperthyroidism patients. Following sampling, methimazole starting at 30 mg daily was administered to hyperthyroidism patients, and high-dose intravenous methylprednisolone was administered to ophthalmopathy patients. The approximately 90 discovery patients were divided at random into training and test sets in a 7:3 ratio.

This clonotype was seen a handful of times. Its antigen specificity is not known. Qualities for individual bases were not recorded, and no much larger clone is one base off. The full study reports these points: In cross-validation, the 13-signature model distinguished ophthalmopathy from stable hyperthyroidism with approximately 88% sensitivity and roughly 81% specificity, and in the test set the corresponding values were about 80% and 75%. Sample size was not statistically predetermined, and group allocation was not concealed from the investigators. Most expanded thyroid clonotypes with frequency above 0.001 were also detected in blood, suggesting blood repertoires may reflect the thyroid immune response. In validation, the model predicted ophthalmopathy progression with 70.59% sensitivity and less than 80% specificity; some 13 predicted patients were CT-confirmed with GO in a median of approximately 6.5 months.

TCR beta CDR3 regions were amplified from RNA transcripts for repertoire sequencing. The first round was an RT-PCR using HTBI primers with the Qiagen OneStep RT-PCR kit, and this first round was followed by a second-round multiplex PCR, then size selection and purification. The libraries underwent paired-end sequencing with 100 bp reads on an Illumina HiSeq2000. The published analysis was carried out like this. SOAPnuke was used for read processing, and reads with adapters, uncalled bases, a mean Phred below 15, or no exact constant-primer or identifier match were discarded. High-quality paired reads were merged with COPE v1.2.5. Unique nucleotide sequences were defined as clonotypes and aligned to IMGT TRB V, D and J references using MiTCR v1.1. Analysis was restricted to V-J combinations with a frequency above 0.0001, which covered 99% to 99.2% of repertoires. For each V-J combination, a TCR clonal expansion and chaos score was defined as the ratio of F50 clonal expansion to chaos observed in the TCRdist matrix. Welch's t-statistics and random forest were used to narrow the features down to 10 to 15 V-J combinations, which were then fed into a naive Bayes classifier. Thyroid-blood repertoire similarity was quantified with the Morisita-Horn index. Through fastp at Q25 and MiXCR, TCRdb rebuilt clones from the public reads, retaining in-frame beta chains. CDR3 protein sequences are deduplicated, and each keeps its most common genes and DNA. TCRdb assigned the V and J calls; the authors' analysis was not used. The sample includes almost 400,000 distinct CDR3 sequences, with about a sixth observed a single time. Of the sample, 1.5% to 2% is held by the ten largest clones.

Trimming removed 7 bases from V and 0 bases from J, leaving 28 bases between the germline ends. The CDR3 numbers 19 residues from cysteine through phenylalanine. This entry keeps only the CDR3 DNA: 57 bases, framed from base 1. The germline V gene (reference sequence) specifies DFQATT as CDR1 and SNEGSKA as CDR2. The ophthalmopathy patients had moderately to severely active disease, with a Clinical Activity Score of 3 or higher, a NOSPECS grade of 4 or higher, and a disease duration of less than 3 months. Patients with other autoimmune diseases, uncontrolled infections, pregnancy or lactation were excluded from the study. Clinical symptoms, serum thyroxine, TRAb, thyroid ultrasound and orbital computed tomography were used for diagnosis. Ficoll-Paque density gradient centrifugation was used to isolate PBMCs from approximately 10 ml of fresh peripheral blood. Trizol reagent was used to extract the total RNA, and its quality was then checked on an Agilent 2100 Bioanalyzer.

Specimen: peripheral blood. This chain joins TRBV20-1 to TRBJ1-5, with the D gene too uncertain to name. The receptor was isolated from a woman between 18 and 29 years old with Graves' ophthalmopathy. Donor details come from another sample of the same person, matched by shared clones. The CDR3 in this case is CSGTGLDRAGPNSNQPQHF. Read as DNA, the sequence is TGCAGTGGTACGGGCCTGGACCGCGCAGGCCCAAATAGCAATCAGCCCCAGCATTTT.